The entry below describes one TCR beta chain. Its antigen is unidentified. The record originates from a study of CD8+ T cells in alopecia areata. Study-wide results and limits: Alphabeta T cells residing in normal skin are also sequenced in scalp samples.

Sequencing used cDNA as its template, made by extracting RNA and reverse transcribing it. The assay was immunoSEQ multiplex PCR, and TCRdb's table has in-frame clones only and misses some. The sample has some 160,000 clones; about two thirds are singletons. The specimen was CD8+ T cells sorted from blood. The sequence was collected from a human donor in good health.

The CDR3 is CASSKTVMNNQPQHF. The CDR3 bases are TGTGCCAGCAGTAAGACAGTTATGAACAATCAGCCCCAGCATTTT. V and J are TRBV6-5 and TRBJ1-5; D is perhaps TRBD1 (5 bases). The CDR3 length is 15 residues. V shed 5 bases and J shed 3 bases, with 14 bases lying between them. CDR1 and CDR2 (germline): MNHEY, SVGAGI.